The 21 T cell receptor beta chains presented below share a single source sample, sequenced in a study of T cells in Graves' hyperthyroidism and ophthalmopathy. TCR beta CDR3 regions were amplified from RNA. TCR CDR3 regions were first amplified by RT-PCR with HTBI primers. TCRdb used MiXCR to reprocess the multiplex PCR reads, holding one entry per CDR3 protein. The profile shows some 580,000 distinct CDR3 sequences, approximately 16% of them singletons. The source material was blood. These receptors were taken from a woman aged 35 to 49 with Graves' ophthalmopathy.

The chain uses TRBV5-6 and TRBJ2-1; D tentatively fits TRBD1 or TRBD2 (5 bases each). Trimming stripped 3 bases from V and 7 bases from J, with 17 bases between. This CDR3 spans 15 amino acids. Germline V gene data show CDR1 as SGHDT and CDR2 as YYEEEE. CDR3 region: CASSYARDPANEQFF. The DNA for the CDR3 is TGTGCCAGCAGCTACGCACGGGACCCGGCGAATGAGCAGTTCTTC.

This clonotype has a count of ten or more. The rearrangement links TRBV18 to TRBJ2-1, with D possibly being TRBD2 (6 bases). Germline V gene lookup returns CDR1 KGHSH and CDR2 LQKENI. The CDR3 has 15 residues. Trimming shortened V by 5 bases and J by 0 bases, and 11 bases separated the two germline ends. The DNA of the CDR3 is TGTGCCAGCTCATCCGGGACTTCCTCCTACAATGAGCAGTTCTTC. Amino acid sequence: CASSSGTSSYNEQFF.

This clonotype was seen ten or more times. The chain is built from TRBV20-1 and TRBJ2-3, with D perhaps matching TRBD2 (5 bases). V lost 7 bases and J lost 1, with 15 bases in between. CDR1 is DFQATT and CDR2 is SNEGSKA in the germline V gene (reference sequence). The CDR3 sequence is 14 residues long. The chain's CDR3 is CSDRAVGGTDTQYF. CDR3 nucleotide sequence: TGCAGTGATCGAGCGGTTGGGGGCACAGATACGCAGTATTTT.

The chain couples TRBV27 to TRBJ2-7; 10 nucleotides align to TRBD2. The CDR3 is made up of 14 amino acids. Looked up from germline, CDR1 is MNHEY and CDR2 is SMNVEV (reference sequence). V gave up 2 bases and J gave up 7 bases; unmatched junction bases: 5. The DNA of the CDR3 is TGTGCCAGCAGTTTAAGCGGGAGGGCCCATGAGCAGTACTTC. This codes for CASSLSGRAHEQYF.

This clonotype came up many times. This rearrangement joins TRBV30 to TRBJ2-3; 8 nucleotides match TRBD1. The germline gives CDR1 GTSNPN, CDR2 SVGIG (reference sequence). The length of the CDR3 is 15 residues. Trimming took 0 bases from V and 5 from J; bases not matched to a gene: 7. The CDR3 region is CAWSVGQGALDTQYF. The CDR3 coding sequence is TGTGCCTGGAGTGTAGGCCAGGGGGCCTTAGATACGCAGTATTTT.

This clonotype has ten or more counts. This chain links TRBV28 with TRBJ1-1; 8 bases are shared with TRBD1. Trimming removed 6 bases from V and 0 bases from J; junction bases left unmatched: 12. This CDR3 comprises 17 residues. The germline V gene has CDR1 MDHEN and CDR2 SYDVKM. CDR3 residues: CASSPTGQGIMNTEAFF. The CDR3 coding sequence is TGTGCCAGCAGCCCAACCGGACAGGGAATAATGAACACTGAAGCTTTCTTT.

Only a few counts were recorded for this clonotype. V gene TRBV5-1 combines with J gene TRBJ2-3; 12 bases match TRBD2. J lost 2 bases, V lost 4 bases, and 2 bases had no gene match. The CDR3 is 15 residues long. Germline CDR1 reads SGHRS; CDR2 reads YFSETQ. The CDR3 DNA follows: TGCGCCAGCAGCCGGACTAGCGGGGCCACAGATACGCAGTATTTT. Translating it yields CASSRTSGATDTQYF.

This sequence joins TRBV6-2 or TRBV6-3 and TRBJ2-5, with TRBD2 matching 13 bases. This CDR3 contains 16 residues. After removal of 0 bases from V and 4 bases from J, the junction contained 2 bases not matched to a gene. CDR1 is MNHEY, CDR2 SVGEGT, per germline. CDR3 in amino acids: CASSYSRLAGGETQYF. The CDR3 nucleotides are TGTGCCAGCAGTTACTCGAGACTAGCGGGGGGAGAGACCCAGTACTTC.

This clonotype was counted only a few times. The chain combines TRBV6-6 with TRBJ2-5; no reliable D call. The CDR3 covers 14 residues. V shed 0 bases and J shed 1 base, with 6 bases lying between them. Germline V gene data show CDR1 as MNHNY and CDR2 as SVGAGI (reference sequence). Here the CDR3 reads CASSYSPSQETQYF. In DNA form, the CDR3 reads TGTGCCAGCAGTTACTCTCCTAGCCAAGAGACCCAGTACTTC.

This clonotype has only a few counts. The V call is TRBV27, the J call TRBJ2-2; 15 nucleotides match TRBD2. V dropped 5 bases and J dropped 4; count of bases not matched to a gene: 14. This CDR3 is 20 amino acids long. CDR1 is MNHEY, CDR2 SMNVEV, per germline (reference sequence). CDR3 amino acids: CASSPPPGLAGGGGTGELFF. DNA of the CDR3: TGTGCCAGCAGTCCCCCTCCGGGACTAGCGGGAGGTGGGGGCACCGGGGAGCTGTTTTTT.

The chain combines TRBV20-1 with TRBJ1-2; TRBD1 might be the D (5 bases). Germline V gene data show CDR1 as DFQATT and CDR2 as SNEGSKA (reference sequence). The length of the CDR3 is 12 residues. Trimming shortened V by 6 bases and J by 3 bases, and 11 bases separated the two germline ends. The CDR3 DNA is TGCAGTGCCTGGCCGGGGGACTATGGCTACACCTTC. Its protein product is CSAWPGDYGYTF.

This clonotype was observed many times. The CDR3: CSASLLTRRRVDEQFF. In DNA form, the CDR3 reads TGCAGTGCTAGCCTCCTCACTAGGCGGAGAGTCGATGAGCAGTTCTTC. This sequence joins TRBV20-1 and TRBJ2-1; possible D gene TRBD2, 5 bases. V was trimmed by 3 bases and J by 8 bases, leaving 23 bases between them. The V gene's germline CDR1 is DFQATT and CDR2 SNEGSKA (reference sequence). This CDR3 is 16 amino acids long.

Concerning this clonotype: Given a much more abundant clone one base away, this may be a read error. The CDR3 DNA follows: TGTGCCAGCAGCCAACTAAATAGCGGGAGTGTGGCAGATACGCAGTATTTT. This gives the protein CASSQLNSGSVADTQYF. The rearrangement links TRBV3-1 to TRBJ2-3; 9 nucleotides agree with TRBD2. The V and J ends lost 2 bases and 4 bases, in that order; junction bases with no gene match: 10. The CDR3 has 17 amino acids. The germline V gene encodes CDR1 LGHDT and CDR2 YNNKEL (reference sequence).

A word on this clonotype: At one boundary the junction diverges from the germline segment, which might be a read error. The rearrangement links TRBV6-2 or TRBV6-3 to TRBJ1-1; D remains unclear. Looked up from germline, CDR1 is MNHEY and CDR2 is SVGEGT. The CDR3 extends over 16 amino acids. The CDR3 coding sequence is TGTGCCAGCGGTTACTCGACGACCCACATGAACACTGAAGCTTTCTTT. Protein: CASGYSTTHMNTEAFF.

This clonotype showed up many times. The CDR3 sequence: CASSNKGLAAYTSSYNEQFF. The CDR3 DNA is TGTGCCAGCAGTAATAAAGGACTAGCGGCTTATACTAGCTCCTACAATGAGCAGTTCTTC. This sequence joins TRBV28 and TRBJ2-1, with 10 bases identical to TRBD2. J was trimmed by 0 bases and V by 5 bases; bases with no gene match: 16. The CDR3 length is 20 residues. The germline gives CDR1 MDHEN, CDR2 SYDVKM.

This clonotype was observed at least ten times. V and J are TRBV2 and TRBJ2-5, with a tentative D call TRBD1 (5 bases). The ends were cut back, 5 bases at V and 0 bases at J, with 10 bases in the middle. The CDR3 is made up of 14 amino acids. CDR1 is SNHLY, CDR2 FYNNEI, per germline. The CDR3 sequence is CASSRQLYQETQYF. The CDR3 DNA reads as TGTGCCAGCAGTCGACAGCTGTACCAAGAGACCCAGTACTTC.

In this sample, this clonotype turned up many times. Written as DNA, the CDR3 is TGTGCCAGCAGCCAAGACTGGGGAGCTGGGCAGTACTTC. Residues: CASSQDWGAGQYF. The genes are TRBV3-1 and TRBJ2-7, with D perhaps TRBD2 (5 bases). The V gene's germline CDR1 is LGHDT and CDR2 YNNKEL (reference sequence). The CDR3 sequence is 13 residues long. Trimming pared 0 bases from V and 9 bases from J, leaving 12 bases between.

The chain has TRBV18 and TRBJ1-2, with D perhaps matching TRBD1 (5 bases). This CDR3 spans 14 amino acids. The germline V gene encodes CDR1 KGHSH and CDR2 LQKENI. Trimming left V 3 bases short and J 8 bases short, with 16 bases between. The CDR3 reads CASSPLGDHFGYTF. The CDR3 nucleotides are TGTGCCAGCTCACCTTTAGGGGACCATTTCGGCTACACCTTC.

V usage is TRBV30 and J usage is TRBJ2-5, with TRBD2 matching 15 bases. The V and J ends lost 1 base and 2 bases, in that order; junction bases with no gene match: 5. The CDR3 runs to 17 residues. From germline, CDR1 is GTSNPN and CDR2 SVGIG (reference sequence). This CDR3 reads CAWSAGLAGGGQETQYF. The CDR3 nucleotides read TGTGCCTGGAGTGCGGGACTAGCGGGAGGTGGTCAAGAGACCCAGTACTTC.

The sample holds many counts of this clonotype. The genes are TRBV5-1 and TRBJ2-3; unclear D gene. CDR1 is SGHRS and CDR2 is YFSETQ in the germline V gene. This CDR3 comprises 13 residues. V gave up 3 bases and J gave up 10 bases, with 15 bases separating them. This chain's CDR3 is CASSSLSAPAQYF. CDR3 DNA sequence: TGCGCCAGCAGCTCCCTTTCTGCCCCGGCGCAGTATTTT.

In this sample, this clonotype turned up many times. V gene TRBV30 combines with J gene TRBJ1-1; no reliable D call. CDR3 size: 13 residues. V lost 3 bases to trimming and J lost 1 base, with 9 bases between them. CDR1 and CDR2 from the germline V gene are GTSNPN and SVGIG (reference sequence). The CDR3 DNA sequence: TGTGCCTGGAGAGGCGGACCGAACACTGAAGCTTTCTTT. Its translation is CAWRGGPNTEAFF.